Presented here are 19 T cell receptor beta chains from one specimen sequenced in a study of CD8+ T cells in alopecia areata. Treatment denoted: oral pan-JAK inhibitor, 5-10 mg twice daily. Reverse transcription of extracted RNA yielded cDNA, which provided the sequencing template. Here immunoSEQ multiplex PCR was the method, and the copy in TCRdb shows in-frame clones only, minus some. Of some 170,000 clones detected, roughly 60% appear once; the ten largest clones hold 16%. The input for sequencing was CD4+ T cells sorted from blood, taken at approximately week 60, from a patient treated with tofacitinib. The receptors were gathered from a human donor with alopecia areata.

This clone was detected only a few times. The chain is built from TRBV9 and TRBJ1-3; D not resolved. V lost 4 bases and J lost 2, with 10 bases in between. CDR1 is SGDLS, CDR2 YYNGEE, per germline. This CDR3 region has 14 residues. CDR3 sequence: CASSLGSAGNTIYF. In nucleotides, the CDR3 is TGTGCCAGCAGCCTGGGTAGTGCTGGAAACACCATATATTTT.

This clone was detected many times. The V call is TRBV27, the J call TRBJ2-3; D is possibly TRBD1 or TRBD2 (5 bases each). Germline V gene data show CDR1 as MNHEY and CDR2 as SMNVEV (reference sequence). The CDR3 extends over 15 amino acids. Trimming took off 5 bases at V and 2 bases at J, with 14 bases between the two ends. DNA for the CDR3: TGTGCCAGCAGTGTGAGGGGTCAGTCCACAGATACGCAGTATTTT. Protein product: CASSVRGQSTDTQYF.

The chain is built from TRBV9 and TRBJ2-2; D is uncertain. V gave up 1 base and J gave up 2 bases, with 9 bases separating them. CDR1 SGDLS and CDR2 YYNGEE come from the germline V gene. This CDR3 comprises 15 residues. The CDR3 DNA sequence: TGTGCCAGCAGCGTACTTGCAGGAAACACCGGGGAGCTGTTTTTT. As protein: CASSVLAGNTGELFF.

This clone was seen a few times. J is TRBJ2-1 and V is TRBV11-2, with D possibly called TRBD1 or TRBD2 (5 bases each). The CDR3 is 13 amino acids. Germline V gene lookup returns CDR1 SGHAT and CDR2 FQNNGV. Trimming pared 3 bases from V and 15 bases from J, leaving 18 bases between. This chain's CDR3 is CASSFDRDYTTFF. The CDR3 DNA reads as TGTGCCAGCAGCTTTGACAGAGACTATACAACGTTCTTC.

This clone came up a few times. The chain is built from TRBV30 and TRBJ1-4; 9 nucleotides line up with TRBD1. V was pared by 2 bases and J by 0 bases, with 4 bases of the junction left unmatched. Germline lookup yields CDR1 GTSNPN and CDR2 SVGIG (reference sequence). This CDR3 contains 16 residues. The CDR3 coding sequence is TGTGCCTGGAGTAACAGGGGGCGCGCAACTAATGAAAAACTGTTTTTT. It is translated as CAWSNRGRATNEKLFF.

The chain joins TRBV20-1 to TRBJ2-1; unclear D gene. This CDR3 is built from 10 residues. V lost 6 bases and J lost 5, with 5 bases in between. CDR1 is DFQATT, CDR2 SNEGSKA, per germline (reference sequence). For the CDR3, the DNA is TGCAGTGCCAACCACAATGAGCAGTTCTTC. This encodes CSANHNEQFF.

This clone was recorded only once. This chain joins TRBV6-1 and TRBJ1-2; D is uncertain. CDR1 is MNHNS and CDR2 is SASEGT in the germline V gene. This CDR3 has 13 residues. Deletions cut 6 bases from V and 8 bases from J, with 16 bases between. The CDR3 loop is CASSPAGFRGYTF. CDR3 bases: TGTGCCAGCAGCCCCGCGGGGTTTCGGGGCTACACCTTC.

The chain carries TRBV13 and TRBJ2-1; TRBD2 matches 7 bases. In germline, CDR1 is PRHDT, CDR2 FYEKMQ (reference sequence). V shed 5 bases and J 6 bases; nucleotides not matched to a gene: 13. The CDR3 spans 16 residues. The CDR3 is CASSALPWGGSNEQFF. CDR3 bases: TGTGCCAGCAGCGCCCTCCCTTGGGGGGGTTCCAATGAGCAGTTCTTC.

The chain uses TRBV7-3 and TRBJ1-2; D might be TRBD1 (6 bases). The germline V gene encodes CDR1 SGHTA and CDR2 FQGTGA. Deletions cut 5 bases from V and 0 bases from J, with 13 bases between. CDR3 size: 15 residues. CDR3 protein: CASSPGRGTNYGYTF. DNA of the CDR3: TGTGCCAGCAGCCCGGGGAGGGGGACTAACTATGGCTACACCTTC.

V and J are TRBV7-2 and TRBJ2-6, with 7 bases that match TRBD2. The CDR3 loop spans 16 amino acids. Germline loops: CDR1 SGHTA, CDR2 FQGNSA. The ends lost 4 bases at V and 2 bases at J; junction bases unmatched: 5. The CDR3 reads CASSYPGRPGANVLTF. CDR3 coding DNA: TGTGCCAGCAGCTATCCCGGGAGGCCTGGGGCCAACGTCCTGACTTTC.

This clone was counted only a few times. The gene calls are TRBV2 and TRBJ1-6; 8 bases map to TRBD1. V shed 7 bases and J 9 bases; nucleotides not matched to a gene: 11. The germline CDR1 and CDR2 sequences are SNHLY and FYNNEI. This CDR3 is 15 amino acids long. The CDR3 reads CASNTDRDLGSPLHF. The CDR3 bases are TGTGCCAGCAACACGGACAGGGATCTTGGTTCACCCCTCCACTTT. The full variable domain, completed using reference TRBV2 and TRBJ1-6, is EPEVTQTPSHQVTQMGQEVILRCVPISNHLYFYWYRQILGQKVEFLVSFYNNEISEKSEIFDDQFSVERPDGSNFTLKIRSTKLEDSAMYFCASNTDRDLGSPLHFGNGTRLTVT.

This clone was recorded many times. The gene calls are TRBV10-3 and TRBJ1-4, with unresolved D. This CDR3 is 14 amino acids long. Germline V lookup: CDR1 ENHRY, CDR2 SYGVKD. Between the trimmed V and J ends, which lost 3 bases and 10 bases, there was a span of 15 bases. The CDR3 is CAISDPAVEGKLFF. DNA of the CDR3: TGTGCCATCAGTGACCCAGCTGTAGAGGGAAAACTGTTTTTT.

The CDR3 loop is CASSPSPPRQNYGYTF. CDR3 nucleotide sequence: TGCGCCAGCAGCCCCAGCCCCCCCCGACAGAACTATGGCTACACCTTC. The chain uses TRBV4-1 and TRBJ1-2; D possibly corresponds to TRBD1 (5 bases). CDR3 size: 16 residues. Germline CDR1 and CDR2: MGHRA and YSYEKL. V shed 4 bases and J shed 2 bases, with 17 bases lying between them.

The sample holds a few counts of this clone. J is TRBJ2-5 and V is TRBV29-1; D remains unclear. The CDR3 spans 13 residues. Germline CDR1 is SQVTM and CDR2 is ANQGSEA. V lost 4 bases, J lost 5 bases, and 14 bases lay in between. The CDR3 DNA reads TGCAGCGTTGGTTCTTCGAGTGGGGAGACCCAGTACTTC. Residues: CSVGSSSGETQYF.

The chain uses TRBV5-1 and TRBJ1-1; TRBD1 might be the D (5 bases). Trimming took 5 bases from V and 1 from J, leaving 15 bases between them. This CDR3 is built from 15 residues. Per the germline V gene, CDR1 is SGHRS and CDR2 is YFSETQ. The CDR3, as DNA: TGCGCCAGCAGGGACGATGGGGGTCCGAACACTGAAGCTTTCTTT. It translates to CASRDDGGPNTEAFF.

This clone occurred once. This chain uses TRBV11-2 with TRBJ2-6, with TRBD1 as a possible D gene (5 bases). V lost 5 bases and J lost 9, with 11 bases in between. This CDR3 comprises 13 residues. CDR1 is SGHAT, CDR2 FQNNGV, per germline. The CDR3 DNA reads TGTGCCAGCAGCATCGGACACAACAACGTCCTGACTTTC. Amino acids: CASSIGHNNVLTF.

The chain uses TRBV11-2 and TRBJ1-5, with no clear D. From germline, CDR1 is SGHAT and CDR2 FQNNGV. Between the trimmed V and J ends, which lost 0 bases and 9 bases, there was a span of 9 bases. The CDR3 sequence is 13 residues long. The CDR3 bases are TGTGCCAGCAGCTTAGACCTTTTTCTGCCCCAGCATTTT. This encodes CASSLDLFLPQHF.

V gene TRBV14 combines with J gene TRBJ2-5; D call uncertain. This CDR3 spans 13 amino acids. V was clipped by 4 bases and J by 7 bases, with 13 bases between them. Germline loops: CDR1 SGHDN, CDR2 FVKESK. CDR3: CASSRTKKGTQYF. The CDR3 DNA sequence: TGTGCCAGCAGCCGAACAAAAAAGGGGACCCAGTACTTC.

The J gene is TRBJ2-3, the V gene TRBV9, with 8 bases aligning to TRBD1. CDR3 length: 16 residues. Unmatched junction bases numbered 4, after V lost 0 bases and J lost 1 base. Germline V CDR1 and CDR2: SGDLS, YYNGEE. CDR3 amino acids: CASSVVGTGRTDTQYF. As DNA, the CDR3 is TGTGCCAGCAGCGTAGTCGGGACAGGACGCACAGATACGCAGTATTTT.